The next 9 T cell receptor beta chains were all read from a single sample in a study of cytomegalovirus exposure and HLA in healthy donors. The method was immunoSEQ multiplex PCR; TCRdb's version includes in-frame clones alone and lacks a portion of them. The sample contains around 300,000 clones, roughly 85% of which appear only once. Input material: PBMCs. The receptors were gathered from a woman under 30 in good health and CMV-seronegative.

The CDR3 region has the DNA TGTGCCAGCAGTTACGAGATGAGAAACTCCTACGAGCAGTACTTC. Protein: CASSYEMRNSYEQYF. The J gene is TRBJ2-7, the V gene TRBV6-6; D uncertain. The CDR3 totals 15 residues. Trimming shortened V by 2 bases and J by 0 bases, and 11 bases separated the two germline ends. Germline lookup yields CDR1 MNHNY and CDR2 SVGAGI (reference sequence).

The CDR3 coding sequence is TGTGCCAGCAGGTCTACAGGGGTGTACGAGCAGTACTTC. Translation gives CASRSTGVYEQYF. V gene TRBV6-5 combines with J gene TRBJ2-7; the match to TRBD1 covers 7 bases. The V segment lost 6 bases and the J segment 4 bases; nucleotides outside the gene matches: 6. CDR1 and CDR2 from the germline V gene are MNHEY and SVGAGI. The CDR3 sequence is 13 residues long.

The DNA for the CDR3 is TGTGCCAGCAGTTACTCGAATACAGTTACCTACGAGCAGTACTTC. Encoded protein: CASSYSNTVTYEQYF. The chain is built from TRBV6-5 and TRBJ2-7; D gene ambiguous. Deletions cut 0 bases from V and 2 bases from J, with 11 bases between. The CDR3 is 15 amino acids. Germline V lookup: CDR1 MNHEY, CDR2 SVGAGI.

The genes are TRBV14 and TRBJ1-5; D might be TRBD1 (5 bases). The germline gives CDR1 SGHDN, CDR2 FVKESK. The CDR3 is made up of 14 amino acids. V lost 1 base, J lost 5 bases, and 9 bases lay in between. CDR3 sequence reads: CASSQATDYQPQHF. DNA for the CDR3: TGTGCCAGCAGCCAAGCGACAGATTATCAGCCCCAGCATTTT. Full variable domain (outside the CDR3, taken from reference TRBV14 and TRBJ1-5): EAGVTQFPSHSVIEKGQTVTLRCDPISGHDNLYWYRRVMGKEIKFLLHFVKESKQDESGMPNNRFLAERTGGTYSTLKVQPAELEDSGVYFCASSQATDYQPQHFGDGTRLSIL.

This chain connects TRBV7-2 to TRBJ1-1; 7 positions match TRBD1. CDR3 length equals 19 residues. V shed 1 base and J 0 bases; nucleotides not matched to a gene: 14. Germline V gene sequence: CDR1 SGHTA, CDR2 FQGNSA. The chain's CDR3 is CASSLVGTVLGDVNTEAFF. CDR3 nucleotide sequence: TGTGCCAGCAGCTTAGTCGGGACAGTTCTCGGGGACGTGAACACTGAAGCTTTCTTT.

The table lists this clone with a few counts. The chain carries TRBV5-1 and TRBJ2-7; 8 nucleotides line up with TRBD1. The germline V gene encodes CDR1 SGHRS and CDR2 YFSETQ. Losses at the gene ends were 0 bases for V and 3 bases for J; bases not matched to a gene: 5. The CDR3 is 15 amino acids. The CDR3 region is CASSLGGTGYYEQYF. The CDR3 DNA reads TGCGCCAGCAGCTTGGGGGGGACAGGATACTACGAGCAGTACTTC. Complete variable domain (other parts from reference TRBV5-1 and TRBJ2-7): KAGVTQTPRYLIKTRGQQVTLSCSPISGHRSVSWYQQTPGQGLQFLFEYFSETQRNKGNFPGRFSGRQFSNSRSEMNVSTLELGDSALYLCASSLGGTGYYEQYFGPGTRLTVT.

This chain connects TRBV25-1 to TRBJ1-6; D ambiguous. The V gene lost 6 bases and the J gene lost 7 bases, with 10 bases spanning the gap. CDR1 and CDR2 from the germline V gene are MGHDK and SYGVNS. The CDR3 spans 13 residues. The CDR3 DNA reads as TGTGCCAGCAGGAGGGAGGGAAATTCACCCCTCCACTTT. It codes for CASRREGNSPLHF.

The chain is built from TRBV6-1 and TRBJ2-1; 7 bases are a match to TRBD2. The CDR3 consists of 15 residues. CDR1 and CDR2 (germline): MNHNS, SASEGT. With 4 bases clipped from V and 9 bases from J, the junction kept 12 bases outside the gene matches. CDR3 coding DNA: TGTGCCAGCAGTGTCGGTGGCGGGAGTAGGGCTGAGCAGTTCTTC. Its translation is CASSVGGGSRAEQFF.

V is TRBV30 and J is TRBJ2-7, with 10 nucleotides matching TRBD2. From germline, CDR1 is GTSNPN and CDR2 SVGIG (reference sequence). V gave up 4 bases and J gave up 4 bases; unmatched junction bases: 10. This CDR3 has 15 residues. The CDR3 DNA follows: TGTGCCTGGAATCTCGGGCTAGCGGGAGCGTACGAGCAGTACTTC. Amino acid sequence: CAWNLGLAGAYEQYF.